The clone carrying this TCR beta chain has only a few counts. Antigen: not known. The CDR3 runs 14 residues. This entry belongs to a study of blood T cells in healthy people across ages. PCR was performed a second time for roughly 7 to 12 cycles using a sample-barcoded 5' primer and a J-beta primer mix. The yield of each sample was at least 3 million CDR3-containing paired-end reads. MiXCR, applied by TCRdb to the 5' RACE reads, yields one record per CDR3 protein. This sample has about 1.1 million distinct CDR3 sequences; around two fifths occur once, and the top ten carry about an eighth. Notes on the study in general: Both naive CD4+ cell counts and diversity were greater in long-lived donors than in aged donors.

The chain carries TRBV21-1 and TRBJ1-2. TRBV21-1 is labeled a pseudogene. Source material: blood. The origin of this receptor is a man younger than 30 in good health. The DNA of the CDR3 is TGTGTACACAACTTAGCAGGGAAATCAAATGGCTACACCTTC. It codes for CVHNLAGKSNGYTF.